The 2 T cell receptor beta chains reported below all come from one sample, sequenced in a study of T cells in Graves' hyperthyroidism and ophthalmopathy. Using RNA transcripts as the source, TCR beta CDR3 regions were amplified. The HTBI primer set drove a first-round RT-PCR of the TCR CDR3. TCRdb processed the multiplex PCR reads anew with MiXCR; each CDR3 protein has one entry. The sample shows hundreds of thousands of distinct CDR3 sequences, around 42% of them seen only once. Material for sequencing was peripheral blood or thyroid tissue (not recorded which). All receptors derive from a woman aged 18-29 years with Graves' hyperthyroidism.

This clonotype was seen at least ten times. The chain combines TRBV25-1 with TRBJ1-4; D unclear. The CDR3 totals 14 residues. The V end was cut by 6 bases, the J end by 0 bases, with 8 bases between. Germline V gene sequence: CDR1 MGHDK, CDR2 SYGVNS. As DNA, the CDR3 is TGTGCCAGCAGCCACTTAGCAACTAATGAAAAACTGTTTTTT. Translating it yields CASSHLATNEKLFF.

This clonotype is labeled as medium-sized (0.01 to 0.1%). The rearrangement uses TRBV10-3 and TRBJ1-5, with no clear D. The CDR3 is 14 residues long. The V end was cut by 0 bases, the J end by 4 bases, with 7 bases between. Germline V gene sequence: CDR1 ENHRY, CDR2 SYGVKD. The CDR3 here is CAISESEGNQPQHF. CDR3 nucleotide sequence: TGTGCCATCAGTGAGTCGGAAGGGAATCAGCCCCAGCATTTT.